This TCR beta chain derives from a study of cytomegalovirus exposure and HLA in healthy donors. With 60 Vbeta and 13 Jbeta primers, the PCR was carried out. Assay: immunoSEQ multiplex PCR; the TCRdb copy retains only in-frame clones and omits some. Its table lists 150,000 to 200,000 clones. Germline assignment: CDR1 SGHDN and CDR2 FVKESK. Trimming took 3 bases from V and 3 from J, leaving 15 bases between them. The CDR3 loop spans 15 amino acids. The sequence derives from a young man in good health and CMV-seronegative. The chain couples TRBV14 to TRBJ2-7; tentative D call: TRBD2 (6 bases). Sequencing was performed on PBMCs. Here the CDR3 reads CASSQELGLIYEQYF. The CDR3 DNA reads as TGTGCCAGCAGCCAGGAACTAGGACTAATCTACGAGCAGTACTTC. Full variable domain (remainder filled in from reference TRBV14 and TRBJ2-7): EAGVTQFPSHSVIEKGQTVTLRCDPISGHDNLYWYRRVMGKEIKFLLHFVKESKQDESGMPNNRFLAERTGGTYSTLKVQPAELEDSGVYFCASSQELGLIYEQYFGPGTRLTVT.